The 27 T cell receptor beta chains in this list originate from one sample, sequenced in a study of OX40 agonist ivuxolimab in advanced cancers. The repertoire was sequenced with immunoSEQ multiplex PCR; TCRdb's copy has only in-frame clones and lacks some. The table records 65,000 to 85,000 clones, around nine tenths of them present only once. Sequencing was performed on CD4+ or CD8+ T cells sorted from blood, taken in a trial of the OX40 agonist ivuxolimab. These receptors were taken from an adult with an advanced solid tumor such as melanoma, head and neck, liver or kidney cancer.

V and J are TRBV5-4 and TRBJ2-3; 7 nucleotides match TRBD2. V lost 4 bases and J lost 0; bases outside the gene matches: 5. This CDR3 is 15 amino acids long. Germline CDR1 reads SGHNT; CDR2 reads YYREEE (reference sequence). CDR3 DNA: TGTGCCAGCAGCCTTAGCGGGTCTAGCACAGATACGCAGTATTTT. As protein: CASSLSGSSTDTQYF.

The chain carries TRBV11-2 and TRBJ2-3; 9 nucleotides line up with TRBD1. This CDR3 region has 16 residues. V gave up 4 bases and J gave up 4 bases; unmatched junction bases: 9. Germline CDR1 SGHAT, CDR2 FQNNGV. The DNA of the CDR3 is TGTGCCAGCAGCTCCCGGGACAGGGTTTTTGCAGATACGCAGTATTTT. This gives the protein CASSSRDRVFADTQYF.

This clone has only one observation. V gene TRBV14 combines with J gene TRBJ1-1; TRBD1 agrees at 9 bases. The CDR3 is made up of 14 amino acids. Trimming took 8 bases from V and 4 from J; bases not matched to a gene: 8. Germline V gives CDR1 SGHDN, CDR2 FVKESK. CDR3 sequence: CASGHRGRITEAFF. Written as DNA, the CDR3 is TGTGCCAGCGGGCACAGGGGGCGGATCACTGAAGCTTTCTTT.

CDR3 in DNA: TGTGCCAGCTCACCGTCTGACAACTATGGCTACACCTTC. It yields the protein CASSPSDNYGYTF. V usage is TRBV18 and J usage is TRBJ1-2; D gene unclear. The CDR3 is 13 residues long. Germline-derived CDR1 and CDR2 are KGHSH and LQKENI. Trimming removed 3 bases at V and 2 bases at J, with 7 bases between.

This clone occurred once. The J gene is TRBJ2-1, the V gene TRBV7-3; D is unresolved. CDR1 is SGHTA, CDR2 FQGTGA, per germline. Between the trimmed V and J ends, which lost 4 bases and 7 bases, there was a span of 14 bases. The CDR3 is 14 amino acids. The CDR3 here is CASSSSGARNEQFF. CDR3 bases: TGTGCCAGCAGCTCGTCGGGTGCTAGGAATGAGCAGTTCTTC.

The chain recombines TRBV30 with TRBJ1-4, with D maybe TRBD1 (5 bases). V lost 8 bases, J lost 8 bases, and 24 bases lay in between. This CDR3 has 15 residues. The germline CDR1 and CDR2 sequences are GTSNPN and SVGIG (reference sequence). CDR3 DNA: TGTGCCGGACAAACAAACCGGGGGATCCGCGAAAAACTGTTTTTT. Residues: CAGQTNRGIREKLFF.

The gene calls are TRBV19 and TRBJ2-3, with a tentative D call TRBD1 (6 bases). CDR3 length equals 16 residues. V shed 1 base and J shed 5 bases, with 16 bases lying between them. The germline gives CDR1 LNHDA, CDR2 SQIVND (reference sequence). The CDR3 nucleotides are TGTGCCAGTAGTATAGGAGGGGACATCGCAGGAGATACGCAGTATTTT. It codes for CASSIGGDIAGDTQYF.

This clone appeared once. The rearrangement joins TRBV7-9 to TRBJ1-6, with 7 positions matching TRBD1. The CDR3 sequence is 14 residues long. The germline CDR1 and CDR2 sequences are SEHNR and FQNEAQ (reference sequence). The ends lost 0 bases at V and 7 bases at J; junction bases unmatched: 0. CDR3 in amino acids: CASSLAQGNSPLHF. In nucleotides, the CDR3 is TGTGCCAGCAGCTTAGCACAGGGGAATTCACCCCTCCACTTT.

V is TRBV5-6 and J is TRBJ2-5; D may be TRBD2 (5 bases). CDR3 length equals 12 residues. Deletions cut 4 bases from V and 3 bases from J, with 7 bases between. Germline V gene lookup returns CDR1 SGHDT and CDR2 YYEEEE. CDR3 protein: CASSGSKETQYF. DNA for the CDR3: TGTGCCAGCAGCGGGAGTAAAGAGACCCAGTACTTC.

CDR3 region: CASSLVSVSYNEQFF. CDR3 DNA: TGTGCCAGCAGCCTAGTCTCGGTCTCCTACAATGAGCAGTTCTTC. The chain recombines TRBV7-9 with TRBJ2-1, with D unclear. The CDR3 loop spans 15 amino acids. Germline V gives CDR1 SEHNR, CDR2 FQNEAQ (reference sequence). V was trimmed by 5 bases and J by 0 bases, leaving 11 bases between them.

The gene calls are TRBV7-7 and TRBJ2-2; no firm D call. This CDR3 comprises 14 residues. V shed 1 base and J shed 5 bases, with 8 bases lying between them. Germline V gene sequence: CDR1 SSHAT, CDR2 FNYEAQ (reference sequence). The CDR3 loop is CASSLDFGTGELFF. The DNA for the CDR3 is TGTGCCAGCAGCTTAGATTTTGGAACCGGGGAGCTGTTTTTT.

The chain combines TRBV10-2 with TRBJ2-1; 9 nucleotides align to TRBD1. With V trimmed by 3 bases and J by 5 bases, 5 bases remained unmatched. CDR1 WSHSY and CDR2 SAAADI come from the germline V gene. The CDR3 extends over 15 amino acids. The CDR3 DNA sequence: TGCGCCAGCAGTGAATGGACAGGGGCCAACAATGAGCAGTTCTTC. Protein: CASSEWTGANNEQFF.

In this sample, this clone turned up a few times. V is TRBV10-3 and J is TRBJ1-2; 7 positions match TRBD1. The CDR3 contains 13 residues. Germline CDR1 is ENHRY and CDR2 is SYGVKD. Trimming took 6 bases from V and 2 from J; bases not matched to a gene: 3. This CDR3 reads CAISPGQNYGYTF. The CDR3 region has the DNA TGTGCCATCAGCCCGGGACAGAACTATGGCTACACCTTC.

This chain connects TRBV28 to TRBJ2-3, with unresolved D. This CDR3 is 14 amino acids long. Germline CDR1 and CDR2: MDHEN and SYDVKM. The V gene lost 2 bases and the J gene lost 2 bases, with 8 bases spanning the gap. The CDR3 DNA reads as TGTGCCAGCAGTTTAGGAGCAACCACAGATACGCAGTATTTT. Translation gives CASSLGATTDTQYF.

The V call is TRBV18, the J call TRBJ1-3; D remains unclear. The CDR3 covers 15 residues. V shed 5 bases and J shed 0 bases, with 11 bases lying between them. CDR1 KGHSH and CDR2 LQKENI come from the germline V gene. In DNA, the CDR3 is TGTGCCAGCTCAAGGGCCGAAAGCTCTGGAAACACCATATATTTT. This translates into CASSRAESSGNTIYF.

J is TRBJ1-2 and V is TRBV6-5, with unresolved D. Germline V CDR1 and CDR2: MNHEY, SVGAGI. V shed 8 bases and J shed 7 bases, with 20 bases lying between them. The CDR3 contains 14 residues. The CDR3 nucleotides are TGTGCCAGCCGTCCCTCTGGAAGGTCAGGTGGCTACACCTTC. It encodes CASRPSGRSGGYTF.

This clone occurred a few times. The J gene is TRBJ1-1, the V gene TRBV2; D gene uncertain. The germline V gene has CDR1 SNHLY and CDR2 FYNNEI. The V end lost 6 bases, the J end lost 3 bases, and 5 bases lay between the germline ends. The CDR3 length is 11 residues. The CDR3 DNA is TGTGCCAGCAGCAAAGACACTGAAGCTTTCTTT. The encoded protein is CASSKDTEAFF.

This clone was counted a single time. This rearrangement joins TRBV5-1 to TRBJ2-7; D possibly matches TRBD1 or TRBD2 (5 bases each). The V end lost 7 bases, the J end lost 3 bases, and 20 bases lay between the germline ends. Germline values: CDR1 SGHRS, CDR2 YFSETQ. The CDR3 runs to 15 residues. CDR3: CASRPGDEPIYEQYF. CDR3 in DNA: TGCGCCAGCCGTCCTGGGGACGAACCAATCTACGAGCAGTACTTC.

The chain carries TRBV18 and TRBJ2-5; possibly TRBD1 for D (6 bases). Germline CDR1 is KGHSH and CDR2 is LQKENI. The V end was cut by 2 bases, the J end by 1 base, with 14 bases between. The CDR3 contains 16 residues. This chain's CDR3 is CASSPFVAGVQETQYF. CDR3 nucleotides: TGTGCCAGCTCACCATTCGTCGCAGGGGTCCAAGAGACCCAGTACTTC.

The chain carries TRBV7-2 and TRBJ2-5, with TRBD2 identical over 10 bases. Trimming removed 1 base from V and 1 base from J; junction bases left unmatched: 3. The CDR3 consists of 16 residues. CDR1 and CDR2 from the germline V gene are SGHTA and FQGNSA. The CDR3 sequence: CASSLVGTSAQETQYF. Written as DNA, the CDR3 is TGTGCCAGCAGCTTAGTAGGGACTAGCGCCCAAGAGACCCAGTACTTC.

The chain combines TRBV7-6 with TRBJ2-1; D possibly uses TRBD1 or TRBD2 (5 bases each). The V gene lost 1 base and the J gene lost 6 bases, with 19 bases spanning the gap. CDR1 SGHVS and CDR2 FNYEAQ come from the germline V gene. The CDR3 runs to 17 residues. CDR3 in amino acids: CASSLVKGTQKSNEQFF. DNA of the CDR3: TGTGCCAGCAGCTTAGTCAAGGGGACCCAGAAATCCAATGAGCAGTTCTTC.

The rearrangement uses TRBV2 and TRBJ2-3; 7 bases agree with TRBD2. This CDR3 is 15 amino acids long. J gave up 8 bases and V 4 bases, and 12 bases lay outside the gene matches. Germline V lookup: CDR1 SNHLY, CDR2 FYNNEI. The CDR3 DNA sequence: TGTGCCAGCAGTGGTCGCGGGTCCCGCGGGGGTACGCAGTATTTT. Encoded protein: CASSGRGSRGGTQYF. The full variable domain, completed using reference TRBV2 and TRBJ2-3, is EPEVTQTPSHQVTQMGQEVILRCVPISNHLYFYWYRQILGQKVEFLVSFYNNEISEKSEIFDDQFSVERPDGSNFTLKIRSTKLEDSAMYFCASSGRGSRGGTQYFGPGTRLTVL.

This clone has only one observation. The gene calls are TRBV6-1 and TRBJ1-2; TRBD1 is a possible D gene (6 bases). Trimming shortened V by 3 bases and J by 6 bases, and 14 bases separated the two germline ends. Germline lookup yields CDR1 MNHNS and CDR2 SASEGT. The CDR3 has 14 amino acids. The CDR3 region has the DNA TGTGCCAGCAGTGAGCGGGGGCAGTATCATGGCTACACCTTC. This gives the protein CASSERGQYHGYTF.

J is TRBJ2-5 and V is TRBV5-5, with a possible D match to TRBD2 (6 bases). The CDR3 has 14 amino acids. In germline, CDR1 is SGHKS, CDR2 YYEKEE (reference sequence). V was clipped by 0 bases and J by 5 bases, with 11 bases between them. CDR3 DNA: TGTGCCAGCAGCTTGGGCGGAGGGGCTGAGACCCAGTACTTC. It codes for CASSLGGGAETQYF.

The rearrangement joins TRBV6-1 to TRBJ1-1; the D gene is possibly TRBD1 (5 bases). The V gene's germline CDR1 is MNHNS and CDR2 SASEGT. The length of the CDR3 is 14 residues. V lost 4 bases and J lost 8, with 17 bases in between. The CDR3 DNA is TGTGCCAGCAGTGTGTCCGGGACCACCCCGGAAGCTTTCTTT. It specifies CASSVSGTTPEAFF.

This rearrangement joins TRBV2 to TRBJ2-5; D is unclear. Trimming took 3 bases from V and 5 from J, leaving 7 bases between them. There are 12 residues in the CDR3. The germline V gene has CDR1 SNHLY and CDR2 FYNNEI. The CDR3 sequence is CASSESSETQYF. DNA for the CDR3: TGTGCCAGCAGTGAGTCCAGCGAGACCCAGTACTTC.

This clone was seen once. The V and J genes are TRBV6-1 and TRBJ2-7, with D perhaps matching TRBD1 (6 bases). The CDR3 runs 13 residues. CDR1 is MNHNS and CDR2 is SASEGT in the germline V gene. With 7 bases removed from V and 3 bases from J, the gap between germline ends came to 13 bases. DNA for the CDR3: TGTGCCAGCACTCCCGGGACAAGCTACGAGCAGTACTTC. It translates to CASTPGTSYEQYF.